These T cell receptor beta chains were read from a single sample in a study of CD8+ T cells in alopecia areata. Profiling relied on immunoSEQ multiplex PCR, and the TCRdb table lists in-frame clones only, not all of them. The table lists 110,000 or so clones, roughly 66% of them singletons, with 2.5% to 3.5% in the top ten. Sequencing was carried out using CD4+ T cells sorted from blood. The receptors here all came from a human donor in good health. The CDR3 runs from the conserved cysteine through the conserved F or W. The D gene is left open where the match is weak. Size is omitted from some rows. Given values are once, few, many or a class for expanded clones.

V	size	J	D	CDR3	DNA
TRBV7-2	.	TRBJ1-6	.	CASSPERVSPLHF	TGTGCCAGCAGCCCCGAGAGGGTTTCACCCCTCCACTTT
TRBV4-2	.	TRBJ2-5	.	CASSQENNQETQYF	TGTGCCAGCAGCCAAGAAAACAACCAAGAGACCCAGTACTTC
TRBV4-1	.	TRBJ2-7	.	CASSPPGESSYEQYF	TGCGCCAGCAGCCCGCCAGGGGAGAGCTCCTACGAGCAGTACTTC
TRBV29-1	.	TRBJ2-7	.	CSVSAGAHYEQYF	TGCAGCGTTTCCGCCGGGGCCCACTACGAGCAGTACTTC
TRBV2	.	TRBJ2-3	TRBD1	CASSLRDRVSTDTQYF	TGTGCCAGCAGCCTCCGGGACAGAGTTAGCACAGATACGCAGTATTTT
TRBV6-5	.	TRBJ2-2	.	CASSRRTGELFF	TGTGCCAGCAGCCGGAGGACCGGGGAGCTGTTTTTT
TRBV29-1	.	TRBJ2-1	.	CSVEVGPSNEQFF	TGCAGCGTTGAAGTAGGCCCATCCAATGAGCAGTTCTTC
TRBV7-8	few	TRBJ1-4	.	CASSLGSGHEKLFF	TGTGCCAGCAGCTTAGGGTCCGGACATGAAAAACTGTTTTTT
TRBV6-6	few	TRBJ2-5	.	CASSPDRIRQETQYF	TGTGCCAGCAGCCCCGACAGGATCCGACAAGAGACCCAGTACTTC
TRBV6-6	.	TRBJ2-7	TRBD2	CASGAGGLAMDEQYF	TGTGCCAGCGGGGCGGGGGGGCTCGCTATGGACGAGCAGTACTTC
TRBV2	.	TRBJ1-5	.	CASNRQTNQPQHF	TGTGCCAGCAATAGACAGACGAATCAGCCCCAGCATTTT
TRBV11-2	.	TRBJ2-1	.	CASSRTKTRLSYNEQFF	TGTGCCAGCAGCCGAACGAAGACTCGCCTCTCCTACAATGAGCAGTTCTTC
TRBV9	.	TRBJ2-3	TRBD2	CASSVSGDTQYF	TGTGCCAGCAGCGTTAGCGGGGATACGCAGTATTTT
TRBV29-1	.	TRBJ1-1	.	CSAVSGSGNTEAFF	TGCAGCGCGGTCTCAGGATCAGGAAACACTGAAGCTTTCTTT
TRBV11-2	.	TRBJ2-7	.	CASRPIGGGEQYF	TGTGCCAGCAGACCGATCGGGGGTGGCGAGCAGTACTTC
TRBV19	few	TRBJ2-1	TRBD2	CASQTGTRGNEQFF	TGTGCCAGCCAAACCGGGACTAGGGGCAATGAGCAGTTCTTC
TRBV27	few	TRBJ2-5	.	CASILQGYQETQYF	TGTGCCAGCATACTACAGGGATACCAAGAGACCCAGTACTTC
TRBV4-1	.	TRBJ1-4	.	CASREGYDEKLFF	TGCGCCAGCAGAGAAGGGTATGATGAAAAACTGTTTTTT
TRBV30	few	TRBJ2-5	TRBD1	CAWQGVWETQYF	TGTGCCTGGCAGGGGGTTTGGGAGACCCAGTACTTC
TRBV27	.	TRBJ1-6	.	CASSPGTTGGLHF	TGTGCCAGCAGTCCAGGGACAACCGGAGGCCTCCACTTT
TRBV20-1	.	TRBJ2-1	.	CSARGYREQFF	TGCAGTGCTAGGGGGTATCGTGAGCAGTTCTTC
TRBV7-2	.	TRBJ2-5	.	CASSLGGSQETQYF	TGTGCCAGCAGCTTAGGGGGATCTCAAGAGACCCAGTACTTC
TRBV7-9	.	TRBJ2-7	.	CASSLDRGREYEQYF	TGTGCCAGCAGCTTAGACCGGGGACGGGAATACGAGCAGTACTTC
TRBV4-1	.	TRBJ2-5	TRBD1	CASSRTGQGKETQYF	TGCGCCAGCAGCCGAACAGGACAGGGAAAAGAGACCCAGTACTTC
TRBV9	.	TRBJ2-5	TRBD2	CASSVEGLAVKETQYF	TGTGCCAGCAGCGTAGAGGGACTAGCGGTTAAAGAGACCCAGTACTTC
TRBV25-1	.	TRBJ1-5	.	CASSDGYQPQHF	TGTGCCAGCAGTGACGGTTATCAGCCCCAGCATTTT
TRBV20-1	.	TRBJ2-1	.	CSASSKNEQFF	TGCAGTGCTAGCTCCAAAAATGAGCAGTTCTTC
TRBV7-3	.	TRBJ1-1	.	CASSPEGRAEAFF	TGTGCCAGCAGTCCAGAAGGGCGGGCTGAAGCTTTCTTT
TRBV27	.	TRBJ2-2	TRBD1	CASHTGQGAGELFF	TGTGCCAGCCATACGGGACAGGGGGCCGGGGAGCTGTTTTTT
TRBV5-6	.	TRBJ1-6	TRBD1	CASSLAARGLTNSPLHF	TGTGCCAGCAGCTTGGCGGCCAGGGGGCTCACGAATTCACCCCTCCACTTT
TRBV5-1	.	TRBJ1-1	.	CASSFEGVTEAFF	TGCGCCAGCAGCTTTGAGGGGGTAACTGAAGCTTTCTTT
TRBV5-1	few	TRBJ1-2	.	CASSLAGDGYTF	TGCGCCAGCAGCTTGGCGGGGGACGGCTACACCTTC
TRBV2	.	TRBJ1-6	.	CASNEDRRSPLHF	TGTGCCAGCAACGAAGACAGGCGTTCACCCCTCCACTTT
TRBV14	.	TRBJ1-1	TRBD1	CASSQAYRGRNTEAFF	TGTGCCAGCAGCCAAGCCTACAGGGGAAGGAACACTGAAGCTTTCTTT
TRBV25-1	few	TRBJ1-3	.	CASSGTGYGSSGNTIYF	TGTGCCAGCAGTGGCACAGGGTACGGGAGCTCTGGAAACACCATATATTTT
TRBV19	.	TRBJ1-2	TRBD1	CASSNPGQHNYGYTF	TGTGCCAGTAGCAATCCGGGACAGCATAACTATGGCTACACCTTC
TRBV5-4	.	TRBJ2-5	.	CASSLPGGVPTQETQYF	TGTGCCAGCAGCTTGCCGGGGGGCGTACCGACCCAAGAGACCCAGTACTTC
TRBV2	few	TRBJ2-5	.	CASSEAGGRETQYF	TGTGCCAGCAGTGAAGCGGGGGGGCGGGAGACCCAGTACTTC
TRBV30	.	TRBJ1-2	.	CAWSQNYGYTF	TGTGCCTGGAGCCAGAACTATGGCTACACCTTC
TRBV30	few	TRBJ1-1	TRBD1	CAWIFGTGDTEAFF	TGTGCCTGGATCTTCGGGACAGGGGATACTGAAGCTTTCTTT
TRBV29-1	once	TRBJ1-4	.	CSARDITNEKLFF	TGCAGCGCCCGGGACATTACTAATGAAAAACTGTTTTTT
TRBV30	.	TRBJ1-2	.	CAWAPVGQGNYGYTF	TGTGCCTGGGCTCCGGTCGGTCAGGGAAATTATGGCTACACCTTC
TRBV4-2	.	TRBJ2-2	TRBD2	CASSQGTTLAGKNTGELFF	TGTGCCAGCAGCCAAGGGACGACGCTAGCGGGCAAGAACACCGGGGAGCTGTTTTTT
TRBV14	.	TRBJ1-6	.	CASSQEIITSSPLHF	TGTGCCAGCAGCCAAGAAATCATCACGAGTTCACCCCTCCACTTT
TRBV29-1	.	TRBJ2-5	TRBD1	CSVTGGRETQYF	TGCAGCGTTACAGGGGGTCGAGAGACCCAGTACTTC
TRBV2	.	TRBJ2-3	.	CASSERSGTQYF	TGTGCCAGCAGTGAGAGGTCCGGTACGCAGTATTTT
TRBV5-6	few	TRBJ2-7	.	CASSLSSYEQYF	TGTGCCAGCAGCTTGTCTTCCTACGAGCAGTACTTC
TRBV5-1	.	TRBJ1-1	.	CASSFFSGEFGTEAFF	TGCGCCAGCAGCTTTTTCTCGGGGGAGTTTGGCACTGAAGCTTTCTTT
TRBV9	once	TRBJ2-6	.	CASSVVGSGANVLTF	TGTGCCAGCAGCGTAGTAGGATCTGGGGCCAACGTCCTGACTTTC
TRBV19	few	TRBJ2-3	TRBD2	CASTLGGGRADTQYF	TGTGCCAGCACCTTAGGCGGGGGACGGGCAGATACGCAGTATTTT
TRBV6-5	.	TRBJ1-1	.	CASSGTMGEAFF	TGTGCCAGCAGTGGGACAATGGGTGAAGCTTTCTTT
TRBV2	few	TRBJ1-5	.	CASRPNGVFNQPQHF	TGTGCCAGCAGACCAAACGGGGTTTTCAATCAGCCCCAGCATTTT
TRBV29-1	few	TRBJ2-5	.	CSLRKGRETQYF	TGCAGCCTGAGGAAGGGAAGGGAGACCCAGTACTTC
TRBV29-1	few	TRBJ1-5	.	CSVQYSNQPQHF	TGCAGCGTTCAATATAGCAATCAGCCCCAGCATTTT
TRBV5-4	.	TRBJ2-3	.	CASSQPPWDTQYF	TGTGCCAGCAGCCAACCACCTTGGGATACGCAGTATTTT
TRBV11-2	.	TRBJ2-7	.	CASSPNALVREQYF	TGTGCCAGCAGCCCGAACGCGCTTGTCCGCGAGCAGTACTTC
TRBV6-5	.	TRBJ2-7	TRBD1	CASRGTGYSYEQYF	TGTGCCAGCAGAGGGACAGGTTACTCCTACGAGCAGTACTTC